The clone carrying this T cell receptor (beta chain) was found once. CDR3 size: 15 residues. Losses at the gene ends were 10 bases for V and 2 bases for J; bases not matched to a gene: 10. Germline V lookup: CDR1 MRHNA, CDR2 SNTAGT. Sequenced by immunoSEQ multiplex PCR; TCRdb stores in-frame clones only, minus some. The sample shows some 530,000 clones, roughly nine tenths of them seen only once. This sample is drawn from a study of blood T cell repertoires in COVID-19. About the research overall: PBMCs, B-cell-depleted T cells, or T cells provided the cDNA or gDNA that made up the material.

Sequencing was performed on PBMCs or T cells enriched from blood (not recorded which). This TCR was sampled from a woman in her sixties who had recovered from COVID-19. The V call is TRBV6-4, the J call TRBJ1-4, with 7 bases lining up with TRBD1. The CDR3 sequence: CATTDRLATNEKLFF. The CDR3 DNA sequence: TGTGCCACCACGGACAGGTTGGCCACTAATGAAAAACTGTTTTTT.